The 27 T cell receptor beta chains in this list originate from one sample, sequenced in a study of CD8 T cells in ankylosing spondylitis. TCRdb re-called the 5' RACE reads through MiXCR, storing one row per CDR3 protein. The table records about 150,000 distinct CDR3 sequences, around two fifths of them present only once. The specimen sequenced was synovial fluid, either unsorted or a sorted T cell fraction (not recorded which). Source of these receptors: a male donor with ankylosing spondylitis.

This clonotype was observed at least ten times. This sequence joins TRBV7-8 and TRBJ2-7, with D possibly matching TRBD2 (6 bases). The CDR3 is 15 residues long. V dropped 4 bases and J dropped 9 bases, with 22 bases sitting between them. Germline CDR1 reads SGHVS; CDR2 reads FQNEAQ. The CDR3 protein is CASSSLGRLDLVQYF. In nucleotides, the CDR3 is TGTGCCAGCAGCTCACTAGGGAGACTAGATCTGGTGCAGTACTTC.

V gene TRBV29-1 combines with J gene TRBJ1-2, with D uncertain. Trimming removed 0 bases at V and 4 bases at J, with 18 bases between. CDR1 and CDR2 from the germline V gene are SQVTM and ANQGSEA. This CDR3 is built from 16 residues. CDR3 residues: CSVEDFIRLSGYGYTF. The DNA for the CDR3 is TGCAGCGTTGAAGATTTTATACGGCTTTCGGGCTATGGCTACACCTTC.

A few counts support this clonotype. This chain joins TRBV6-4 and TRBJ2-3; possibly TRBD2 for D (5 bases). Germline V gene data show CDR1 as MRHNA and CDR2 as SNTAGT. This CDR3 has 15 residues. V was shortened by 4 bases and J by 0 bases, with 11 bases between the two germline ends. The CDR3 DNA is TGTGCCAGCAGTGGCAACGGGGAGAGCACAGATACGCAGTATTTT. The encoded protein is CASSGNGESTDTQYF.

This chain connects TRBV5-1 to TRBJ2-1; unclear D gene. The CDR3 length is 15 residues. Germline-derived CDR1 and CDR2 are SGHRS and YFSETQ. V lost 5 bases and J lost 2, with 14 bases in between. Here the CDR3 reads CASSFPTLAYNEQFF. CDR3 coding DNA: TGCGCCAGCAGTTTTCCCACTTTGGCCTACAATGAGCAGTTCTTC.

This chain joins TRBV4-3 and TRBJ2-1, with D unresolved. From germline, CDR1 is LGHNA and CDR2 YSLEER. The ends were cut back, 0 bases at V and 0 bases at J, with 9 bases in the middle. This CDR3 has 16 residues. CDR3 amino acids: CASSQDRGSSYNEQFF. In nucleotides, the CDR3 is TGCGCCAGCAGCCAAGATCGAGGTAGCTCCTACAATGAGCAGTTCTTC.

The rearrangement uses TRBV6-2 or TRBV6-3 and TRBJ2-7; TRBD1 agrees at 7 bases. Germline V gene sequence: CDR1 MNHEY, CDR2 SVGEGT. V gave up 7 bases and J gave up 4 bases; unmatched junction bases: 16. The CDR3 covers 16 residues. The CDR3 region is CASTRGRSADQYEQYF. The CDR3 DNA reads as TGTGCCAGCACGAGGGGGCGCTCAGCGGACCAATACGAGCAGTACTTC.

This chain joins TRBV4-1 and TRBJ2-7; 7 bases line up with TRBD1. The germline gives CDR1 MGHRA, CDR2 YSYEKL. This CDR3 spans 16 amino acids. The V gene end was trimmed by 3 bases and the J gene end by 0 bases; junction bases not matched to a gene: 8. This CDR3 reads CASSHPGTAVSYEQYF. For the CDR3, the DNA is TGCGCCAGCAGCCACCCCGGGACAGCGGTCTCCTACGAGCAGTACTTC.

The chain links TRBV12-3 or TRBV12-4 to TRBJ2-5; 7 bases align to TRBD1. The CDR3 extends over 14 amino acids. Trimming cost V 8 bases and J 4 bases; bases outside gene matches: 10. The CDR3 loop is CASASDRAGETQYF. Written as DNA, the CDR3 is TGTGCCAGCGCATCCGACAGGGCAGGAGAGACCCAGTACTTC.

Points on this clonotype: Sequence at one end of the junction differs from germline and may be a read error. V gene TRBV5-1 combines with J gene TRBJ2-3, with 9 bases fitting TRBD1. Germline V gives CDR1 SGHRS, CDR2 YFSETQ. This CDR3 comprises 16 residues. The chain's CDR3 is CASSLGPDRGTNTQYF. CDR3 bases: TGCGCCAGCAGCTTGGGCCCGGACAGGGGCACAAATACGCAGTATTTT.

The sample holds many counts of this clonotype. V is TRBV4-2 and J is TRBJ2-1; unclear D gene. Germline CDR1 LGHNA, CDR2 YNFKEQ. The CDR3 runs to 16 residues. Trimming removed 2 bases from V and 2 bases from J, with 13 bases in between. This CDR3 reads CASSQLPVLPYNEQFF. The CDR3 region has the DNA TGTGCCAGCAGCCAACTCCCGGTTCTCCCCTACAATGAGCAGTTCTTC.

This clonotype was observed a few times. The chain has TRBV7-9 and TRBJ2-1; TRBD2 matches at 9 bases. The CDR3 has 17 amino acids. With 1 base clipped from V and 4 bases from J, the junction kept 8 bases outside the gene matches. The germline gives CDR1 SEHNR, CDR2 FQNEAQ (reference sequence). CDR3 nucleotides: TGTGCCAGCAGCTTAGAAATTAAGCGGGGGGCTTACAATGAGCAGTTCTTC. It codes for CASSLEIKRGAYNEQFF.

This clonotype was recorded many times. The rearrangement uses TRBV12-3 or TRBV12-4 and TRBJ2-1; D uncertain. The CDR3 runs 11 residues. V lost 3 bases and J 6 bases, leaving 3 bases between the germline ends. CDR3 protein: CASSFSNEQFF. The CDR3 DNA follows: TGTGCCAGCAGTTTCAGCAATGAGCAGTTCTTC.

This clonotype was seen more than once but under ten times. The CDR3 loop reads CASSQFPDLRIQSETQYF. The CDR3 DNA reads as TGTGCCAGCAGTCAGTTTCCGGACCTCCGGATTCAGAGTGAGACCCAGTACTTC. The V and J genes are TRBV12-3 or TRBV12-4 and TRBJ2-5, with D unclear. This CDR3 contains 18 residues. V was shortened by 5 bases and J by 5 bases, with 27 bases between the two germline ends.

The gene calls are TRBV27 and TRBJ2-3, with a possible D match to TRBD2 (5 bases). V lost 3 bases, J lost 0 bases, and 10 bases lay in between. This CDR3 region has 15 residues. Germline V gene lookup returns CDR1 MNHEY and CDR2 SMNVEV (reference sequence). CDR3 in DNA: TGTGCCAGCAGTTTGGAGGTTACTAGCACAGATACGCAGTATTTT. Its translation is CASSLEVTSTDTQYF.

The chain uses TRBV10-3 and TRBJ2-7, with D possibly matching TRBD2 (6 bases). The CDR3 covers 15 residues. From germline, CDR1 is ENHRY and CDR2 SYGVKD. Trimming stripped 2 bases from V and 1 base from J, with 12 bases between. The CDR3 loop reads CAISEPMGGSYEQYF. The CDR3, as DNA: TGTGCCATCAGTGAGCCGATGGGGGGATCCTACGAGCAGTACTTC.

This clonotype was seen more than once but under ten times. This chain connects TRBV12-3 or TRBV12-4 to TRBJ1-1; D remains ambiguous. The CDR3 is made up of 11 amino acids. Trimming left V 1 base short and J 7 bases short, with 4 bases between. CDR3 DNA sequence: TGTGCCAGCAGTTTAGACAGTGAAGCTTTCTTT. Encoded protein: CASSLDSEAFF.

The chain joins TRBV6-2 or TRBV6-3 to TRBJ1-2; tentatively, D is TRBD1 (5 bases). Trimming pared 5 bases from V and 3 bases from J, leaving 13 bases between. The germline V gene has CDR1 MNHEY and CDR2 SVGEGT. The CDR3 extends over 14 amino acids. DNA for the CDR3: TGTGCCAGCAGTCGGACGACAGCCTACTATGGCTACACCTTC. Translated: CASSRTTAYYGYTF.

This clonotype was counted a few times. The CDR3 here is CSVQRVLNTEAFF. CDR3 DNA: TGCAGCGTCCAAAGGGTGTTGAACACTGAAGCTTTCTTT. The V and J genes are TRBV29-1 and TRBJ1-1; no definite D call. Looked up from germline, CDR1 is SQVTM and CDR2 is ANQGSEA. V gave up 6 bases and J gave up 0 bases, with 11 bases separating them. The CDR3 is made up of 13 amino acids.

This chain joins TRBV7-9 and TRBJ2-5; no clear D. V shed 4 bases and J shed 4 bases, with 4 bases lying between them. CDR1 and CDR2 (germline): SEHNR, FQNEAQ (reference sequence). The length of the CDR3 is 11 residues. CDR3 sequence: CASSSSETQYF. The CDR3 bases are TGTGCCAGCAGCTCATCAGAGACCCAGTACTTC.

The rearrangement links TRBV10-3 to TRBJ1-3; D is unclear. Between the trimmed V and J ends, which lost 11 bases and 0 bases, there was a span of 11 bases. Germline V gene lookup returns CDR1 ENHRY and CDR2 SYGVKD. This CDR3 contains 13 residues. CDR3 in amino acids: CAGKAISGNTIYF. The CDR3 bases are TGTGCCGGCAAAGCTATCTCTGGAAACACCATATATTTT.

The chain couples TRBV7-9 to TRBJ2-1; D might be TRBD1 (7 bases). Trimming left V 2 bases short and J 2 bases short, with 13 bases between. The CDR3 totals 16 residues. Germline V gene lookup returns CDR1 SEHNR and CDR2 FQNEAQ (reference sequence). Here the CDR3 DNA reads TGTGCCAGCAGCTTATCCCAGGGGGGCCCCTACAATGAGCAGTTCTTC. This sequence encodes CASSLSQGGPYNEQFF. Using reference TRBV7-9 and TRBJ2-1 for the parts outside the CDR3, the full variable domain is DTGVSQNPRHKITKRGQNVTFRCDPISEHNRLYWYRQTLGQGPEFLTYFQNEAQLEKSRLLSDRFSAERPKGSFSTLEIQRTEQGDSAMYLCASSLSQGGPYNEQFFGPGTRLTVL.

This clonotype came up a few times. The genes are TRBV11-2 and TRBJ2-5, with 9 bases matching TRBD1. The CDR3 runs to 14 residues. V was pared by 1 base and J by 4 bases, with 1 base of the junction left unmatched. Germline V gene sequence: CDR1 SGHAT, CDR2 FQNNGV. The CDR3 DNA follows: TGTGCCAGCAGCTTAGGACAGGGGGGAGAGACCCAGTACTTC. As protein: CASSLGQGGETQYF.

In its sample, this clonotype was seen a few times. The CDR3 loop is CASSYSVRETSGNNEQFF. The DNA of the CDR3 is TGTGCCAGCAGTTACTCGGTGCGGGAGACTAGCGGAAACAATGAGCAGTTCTTC. The chain carries TRBV6-2 or TRBV6-3 and TRBJ2-1, with TRBD2 matching 9 bases. Losses at the gene ends were 0 bases for V and 5 bases for J; bases not matched to a gene: 11. The germline V gene encodes CDR1 MNHEY and CDR2 SVGEGT. CDR3 length: 18 amino acids.

V usage is TRBV20-1 and J usage is TRBJ2-7; 12 positions agree with TRBD2. V shed 4 bases and J 4 bases; nucleotides not matched to a gene: 8. This CDR3 is built from 15 residues. From germline, CDR1 is DFQATT and CDR2 SNEGSKA (reference sequence). The CDR3 nucleotides read TGCAGTGCTAAGCCCCTTACTAGCGGGAGGTACGAGCAGTACTTC. This gives the protein CSAKPLTSGRYEQYF.

V gene TRBV12-3 or TRBV12-4 combines with J gene TRBJ2-7; 7 bases map to TRBD1. This CDR3 comprises 15 residues. V gave up 5 bases and J gave up 5 bases; unmatched junction bases: 12. CDR3 amino acids: CASSLMTGRRDEQYF. The CDR3 bases are TGTGCCAGCAGTCTAATGACAGGGCGACGAGACGAGCAGTACTTC.

This clonotype was seen a few times. The chain is built from TRBV12-3 or TRBV12-4 and TRBJ1-2; tentative D call: TRBD1 (5 bases). Trimming stripped 4 bases from V and 8 bases from J, with 17 bases between. The CDR3 is 14 residues long. Written as DNA, the CDR3 is TGTGCCAGCAGTTCCACAGAAAAAGGGGAGGGCTACACCTTC. It translates to CASSSTEKGEGYTF.

The chain links TRBV12-3 or TRBV12-4 to TRBJ1-2; no definite D call. The CDR3 sequence is 16 residues long. Trimming took off 2 bases at V and 6 bases at J, with 19 bases between the two ends. CDR3 sequence: CASSLYDKGPSDGYTF. The CDR3 DNA is TGTGCCAGCAGTTTATACGATAAAGGGCCTTCGGATGGCTACACCTTC.